The clone carrying this T cell receptor (beta chain) was detected ten times or more. What it binds is unknown. The study included ophthalmopathy patients with Clinical Activity Score at least 3, NOSPECS grade at least 4 and duration under 3 months. The data stem from a study of T cells in Graves' hyperthyroidism and ophthalmopathy. The germline CDR1 and CDR2 sequences are SGHAT and FQNNGV. Trimming stripped 1 base from V and 0 bases from J, with 9 bases between. The CDR3 covers 15 residues. Amplified TCR beta CDR3 regions derived from RNA transcripts. Using the HTBI primer set, a first-round RT-PCR was run on the TCR CDR3. TCRdb independently ran MiXCR on the multiplex PCR reads; one entry per CDR3 protein. The sample contains roughly 500,000 distinct CDR3 sequences, approximately 23% of which appear only once. Findings and limits, study-wide: Progression to ophthalmopathy was predicted a median of roughly seven months early.

Sequencing input: blood. The sequence was obtained from a woman in her 70s with Graves' ophthalmopathy. This sequence joins TRBV11-2 and TRBJ1-1; maybe TRBD1 (5 bases). CDR3 sequence: CASSLGGRLNTEAFF. The CDR3 nucleotides read TGTGCCAGCAGCTTAGGGGGACGTCTGAACACTGAAGCTTTCTTT.